The clone carrying this T cell receptor (beta chain) was observed a few times. TCRdb's table, derived via immunoSEQ multiplex PCR, lists solely in-frame clones and lacks some. Counted here are around 250,000 clones, approximately 85% occurring once; the ten biggest clones make up around 9.8%. This sample stems from a study of blood T cell repertoires in COVID-19. Study at large: Donors in the United States, Italy and Spain gave samples during acute or convalescent COVID-19. Sources were T cells, B-cell-depleted T cells, or PBMCs; the material itself was cDNA or gDNA.

Trimming at V came to 6 bases and at J to 4 bases, leaving 3 bases not matched to a gene. CDR3 size: 13 residues. CDR1 and CDR2 (germline): MNHEY, SVGAGI. The participants were between about 18 and 90 years old and came from roughly 24 US areas. Allocation to cohorts depended on clinical history reported by the participants. V is TRBV6-5 and J is TRBJ1-2; 9 bases line up with TRBD1. This TCR derives from a woman in her fifties or sixties with acute COVID-19. Sequencing was done on a sample of PBMCs or T cells enriched from blood (not recorded which). The CDR3 sequence: CASRPTGGYGYTF. In DNA form, the CDR3 reads TGTGCCAGCAGACCGACAGGGGGCTATGGCTACACCTTC.